A single sample is the source of the 23 T cell receptor gamma chains below, sequenced in a study of γδ T cells in repeated Plasmodium falciparum infection. TCRdb re-processed the multiplex PCR reads via CATT. The table has 30,000 or so gamma-chain clones, over 1.3% seen once. Bulk repertoires came from Vgamma9/Vdelta2+ or Vdelta2-negative gammadelta T cells flow-sorted from PBMC. The sample comprised gamma-delta T cells from blood. These receptor sequences come from a pool of human donors (malaria-infected and uninfected, not separated).

Concerning this clone itself: The protein that TCRdb holds for this DNA derives from a much larger clone and differs from the translated DNA at residue 4, which likely indicates a read error; the protein shown here is translated from the DNA. V is TRGV3 and J is TRGJ1 or TRGJ2. The trim removed 9 bases at V and 2 bases at J, leaving 10 bases unmatched. Germline lookup yields CDR1 VTNTFY and CDR2 YDVSTARD (reference sequence). CDR3 size: 13 residues. Here the CDR3 reads CATRYPHYYKKLF. In nucleotides, the CDR3 is TGTGCCACCCGGTACCCCCATTATTATAAGAAACTCTTT.

There are many counts of this clone. A far larger clone is one nucleotide away, so this likely arose from a read error. This chain joins TRGV3 and TRGJ1 or TRGJ2. Because TCRdb records no J gene, it was assigned here through a match of the DNA to germline. Germline assignment: CDR1 VTNTFY and CDR2 YDVSTARD (reference sequence). With V trimmed by 3 bases and J by 3 bases, 11 bases remained unmatched. CDR3 length: 15 amino acids. CDR3 sequence: CATWDVGPPYYKKLF. CDR3 bases: TGTGCCACCTGGGACGTAGGCCCACCTTATTATAAGAAACTCTTT.

This clone showed up many times. A far larger clone is one base from this, pointing to a likely read error. The same CDR3 can be traced to other DNA sequences in this sample. The V and J genes are TRGV9 and TRGJ1 or TRGJ2. TCRdb carries no J gene annotation; the J gene was assigned here by matching the DNA with germline. This CDR3 contains 12 residues. Germline CDR1 is GITISATS and CDR2 is ISYDGTV (reference sequence). The CDR3, as DNA: TGTGCCCTGTGGGAGGGACATCAGGAGAAACTCTTT. Its protein product is CALWEGHQEKLF.

To note about this clone: The protein given by TCRdb reflects a much larger clone and differs at residue 3 from this DNA's translation, likely from a read error; the protein shown is the DNA's translation. The CDR3 loop reads CASWEVWQKLF. The CDR3 coding sequence is TGTGCCTCGTGGGAGGTTTGGCAGAAACTCTTT. This sequence joins TRGV9 and TRGJ1 or TRGJ2. As TCRdb names no J gene, one was assigned here on the basis of a DNA match to germline. Germline loops: CDR1 GITISATS, CDR2 ISYDGTV (reference sequence). The CDR3 totals 11 residues.

This clone was observed at least ten times. This chain links TRGV3 with TRGJ1 or TRGJ2. Assignment of the J gene here rests on matching the DNA to germline, because TCRdb gives none. This CDR3 is built from 13 residues. CDR1 is VTNTFY, CDR2 YDVSTARD, per germline (reference sequence). V trimming: 2 bases; J trimming: 9 bases; junction bases outside the gene matches: 10. CDR3 loop: CATWDTPPTKKLF. CDR3 bases: TGTGCCACCTGGGACACGCCGCCAACTAAGAAACTCTTT.

This clone was recorded many times. Given a far larger clone just one base away, this is likely a sequencing read error. The chain has TRGV9 and TRGJ1 or TRGJ2. Trimming cost V 1 base and J 6 bases; bases outside gene matches: 3. The V gene's germline CDR1 is GITISATS and CDR2 ISYDGTV (reference sequence). The CDR3 has 12 residues. This CDR3 reads CALWEVCYKKLF. In DNA form, the CDR3 reads TGTGCCTTGTGGGAGGTTTGTTATAAGAAACTCTTT.

Concerning this clone itself: A far bigger clonotype differs at one base, so this is likely a read error. Other DNA sequences in the same sample also yield this CDR3. The chain joins TRGV9 to TRGJ1 or TRGJ2. TCRdb gives no J gene; it was assigned here by matching the DNA to germline. Germline trimming cut 5 bases from V and 4 bases from J; bases unmatched to any gene: 8. In germline, CDR1 is GITISATS, CDR2 ISYDGTV (reference sequence). The CDR3 sequence is 13 residues long. Written as DNA, the CDR3 is TGTGCCTTGTGGGCCGAAAACTATTATAAGAAACTCTTT. The encoded protein is CALWAENYYKKLF.

As to this clone: TCRdb shows a much larger clone's protein in place of this DNA's translation, and the two differ at residue 3, likely through a read error; the protein shown is translated from the DNA. The chain couples TRGV9 to TRGJ1 or TRGJ2. In the absence of a J gene in TCRdb, the DNA was matched to germline to assign it here. There are 13 residues in the CDR3. The germline CDR1 and CDR2 sequences are GITISATS and ISYDGTV (reference sequence). CDR3 sequence reads: CASWEVKGYKKLF. The CDR3 bases are TGTGCCTCGTGGGAGGTGAAAGGTTATAAGAAACTCTTT.

A remark on this clone: The protein TCRdb gives is from a much larger clone and does not agree with this DNA's translation at residue 11, likely a read error; the protein shown here comes from the DNA. This chain uses TRGV9 with TRGJP. TCRdb leaves out the J gene; it was filled in here by matching the DNA to germline. CDR1 and CDR2 from the germline V gene are GITISATS and ISYDGTV (reference sequence). There are 18 residues in the CDR3. V shed 0 bases, J shed 12 bases, and the junction held 14 bases outside the gene matches. CDR3 DNA: TGTGCCTTGTGGGAGGTGGGGGCCCGTAGGTCGGGCAAAAAAATCAAGGTATTT. This gives the protein CALWEVGARRSGKKIKVF.

To note about this clone: The protein given by TCRdb reflects a much larger clone and differs at residue 6 from this DNA's translation, likely from a read error; the protein shown is the DNA's translation. CDR3 amino acids: CATWDGPFNYKKLF. CDR3 bases: TGTGCCACCTGGGACGGGCCATTTAATTATAAGAAACTCTTT. The rearrangement joins TRGV5 to TRGJ1 or TRGJ2. The J gene, absent from TCRdb, was called here by matching the DNA to germline. Germline loops: CDR1 VINAFY, CDR2 YDVSNSKD. The CDR3 runs 14 residues. Germline trimming cut 3 bases from V and 5 bases from J; bases unmatched to any gene: 10.

Turning to this clone: TCRdb has a much larger clone's protein, which differs at residue 9 from the translation of this DNA, likely because of a read error; what is shown is the protein translated from the DNA. The chain couples TRGV9 to TRGJ1 or TRGJ2. This CDR3 spans 13 amino acids. Germline V gene data show CDR1 as GITISATS and CDR2 as ISYDGTV (reference sequence). CDR3 in DNA: TGTGCCCTGTGGGAGGTGCAATATCATAAGAAACTCTTT. Protein: CALWEVQYHKKLF.

Worth noting for this clone: One base separates it from a far larger clone, so it is likely a read error. In the same sample, other DNA sequences code for this CDR3. The genes are TRGV9 and TRGJP. Here the J gene came from matching the DNA to germline, since TCRdb omits it. CDR1 is GITISATS, CDR2 ISYDGTV, per germline (reference sequence). With 1 base clipped from V and 7 bases from J, the junction kept 7 bases outside the gene matches. The CDR3 contains 17 residues. The CDR3 DNA is TGTGCCTTGTGGGAGGTAAAATCTGAGTTGGGCAAAAAAATCAAGGTATTT. Translating gives CALWEVKSELGKKIKVF.

Remarks on this clone: TCRdb pairs this DNA with a much larger clone's protein that differs at residue 10, likely a read error; the protein shown was translated from the DNA. The chain uses TRGV9 and TRGJP. The J gene is absent in TCRdb and was assigned here via DNA matching to germline. In germline, CDR1 is GITISATS, CDR2 ISYDGTV (reference sequence). There are 17 residues in the CDR3. CDR3 protein: CALWEERLESGKKIKVF. The CDR3 bases are TGTGCCTTGTGGGAGGAACGTCTGGAGTCGGGCAAAAAAATCAAGGTATTT.

This clone appeared many times. TCRdb's protein for this DNA is that of a much larger clone and differs from the translation at residue 11, likely a read error; the protein shown is the DNA translation. The CDR3 sequence: CALWEPNTGWLKIF. CDR3 sequence (DNA): TGTGCCTTGTGGGAGCCAAACACTGGTTGGCTCAAGATATTT. This chain links TRGV9 with TRGJP1. CDR1 is GITISATS, CDR2 ISYDGTV, per germline (reference sequence). The CDR3 has 14 residues.

This clone was seen only a few times. TCRdb assigns this DNA the protein of a much larger clone, which departs from its translation at residue 5; this likely reflects a read error, and the protein shown comes from translating the DNA. This rearrangement joins TRGV4 to TRGJ1 or TRGJ2. No J gene is reported in TCRdb; it was inferred here by comparing the DNA with germline. The CDR3 is 11 residues long. Germline CDR1 EGSTGY, CDR2 YDSYTSSV. Unmatched junction bases numbered 7, after V lost 12 bases and J lost 2 bases. This chain's CDR3 is CAVRDYYKKLF. The DNA for the CDR3 is TGTGCCGTCCGTGATTATTATAAGAAACTCTTT.

Comments on this clone: This likely came from a read error, as a far larger clone is one base away. Distinct nucleotide sequences in the sample also encode this CDR3. The chain links TRGV9 to TRGJP. Assignment of the J gene here rests on matching the DNA to germline, because TCRdb gives none. Germline CDR1 GITISATS, CDR2 ISYDGTV (reference sequence). With 0 bases clipped from V and 8 bases from J, the junction kept 7 bases outside the gene matches. This CDR3 region has 17 residues. CDR3 amino acids: CALWEVKAKLGKKIKVF. The CDR3 DNA is TGTGCCTTGTGGGAGGTGAAAGCCAAGTTGGGCAAAAAAATCAAGGTATTT.

In the case of this clone: This DNA's translation and the protein TCRdb lists, from a much larger clone, do not match at residue 6, likely due to a read error; the protein shown is translated from the DNA. CDR3 protein: CAFLNCYKKLF. DNA of the CDR3: TGTGCCTTCTTGAATTGTTATAAGAAACTCTTT. This chain joins TRGV9 and TRGJ1 or TRGJ2. In the absence of a J gene in TCRdb, the DNA was matched to germline to assign it here. The CDR3 totals 11 residues. CDR1 and CDR2 (germline): GITISATS, ISYDGTV (reference sequence).

In this sample, this clone turned up many times. The TCRdb record carries a much larger clone's protein, which differs from this DNA's translation at residue 9; a read error is the likely cause, and the protein listed here is the DNA translation. The rearrangement joins TRGV4 to TRGJ1 or TRGJ2. TCRdb leaves out the J gene; it was filled in here by matching the DNA to germline. Losses at the gene ends were 2 bases for V and 12 bases for J; bases not matched to a gene: 10. The CDR3 totals 12 residues. Germline V gives CDR1 EGSTGY, CDR2 YDSYTSSV. CDR3 in DNA: TGTGCCACCTGGGATGTCGCCCTTAGGAAACTCTTT. This gives the protein CATWDVALRKLF.

This clone is medium-sized (0.01 to 0.1%). This chain links TRGV9 with TRGJ1 or TRGJ2. This CDR3 comprises 13 residues. J gave up 5 bases and V 0 bases, and 4 bases lay outside the gene matches. Germline CDR1 is GITISATS and CDR2 is ISYDGTV (reference sequence). CDR3 sequence: CALWEVQHYKKLF. CDR3 in DNA: TGTGCCTTGTGGGAGGTGCAGCATTATAAGAAACTCTTT.

A few counts support this clone. A far larger clone differs by one base, so this is likely a read error. The chain is built from TRGV9 and TRGJ1 or TRGJ2. TCRdb is silent on the J gene; assignment here came from matching the DNA to germline. Germline CDR1 is GITISATS and CDR2 is ISYDGTV (reference sequence). The CDR3 length is 14 residues. The chain's CDR3 is CALWEVPFYYKKLF. In nucleotides, the CDR3 is TGTGCCCTGTGGGAGGTCCCCTTTTATTATAAGAAACTCTTT.

This clone appeared a few times. A read error is likely here: a far larger clone is one base away. Other DNA sequences in this specimen translate into the identical CDR3. The J gene has no call, while the V gene is TRGV9. This CDR3 has 13 residues. Germline CDR1 and CDR2: GITISATS and ISYDGTV (reference sequence). CDR3 sequence reads: CALWEVQGIKKLF. CDR3 coding DNA: TGTGCCTTGTGGGAGGTGCAGGGTATTAAGAAGCTCTTT.

The rearrangement uses TRGV9 and TRGJ1 or TRGJ2. TCRdb leaves out the J gene; it was filled in here by matching the DNA to germline. The CDR3 is made up of 12 amino acids. Trimming removed 9 bases from V and 4 bases from J; junction bases left unmatched: 9. Germline V CDR1 and CDR2: GITISATS, ISYDGTV (reference sequence). CDR3 in DNA: TGTGCCTTGAGACCCTTATATTATAAGAAACTCTTT. This codes for CALRPLYYKKLF.

About this clone: Translating this DNA gives a protein that differs at residue 5 from the TCRdb one, which belongs to a much larger clone; a read error is likely, and the protein shown is this translation. The gene calls are TRGV2 and TRGJP1. Trimming took 5 bases from V and 7 from J; bases not matched to a gene: 7. CDR3 length: 13 residues. From germline, CDR1 is EGSNGY and CDR2 YDSYNSKV. CDR3 nucleotides: TGTGCCACCTGGGGCCTCTTTGGTTGGTTCAAGATATTT. Amino acid sequence: CATWGLFGWFKIF.